Listed below are T cell receptor beta chains from one sample, sequenced in a study of cytomegalovirus exposure and HLA in healthy donors. The assay was immunoSEQ multiplex PCR, and TCRdb's table has in-frame clones only and misses some. The table includes some 250,000 clones, 75% to 85% detected once. Sequencing was carried out using PBMCs. The receptors derive from a woman in her sixties in good health and CMV-seropositive. Both conserved end residues are part of each CDR3. Fields, in order: V gene, clone size, J gene, D gene, CDR3 protein, CDR3 DNA. D genes are given only for firm matches. Only part of the rows carry a size: once, few, many, or a class if the clone is expanded.

>TRBV7-6|.|TRBJ2-5|TRBD1
CASSSGQGKETQYF
TGTGCCAGCAGCTCTGGACAGGGAAAAGAGACCCAGTACTTC
>TRBV5-4|.|TRBJ2-1|.
CASRPSGRLSYNEQFF
TGTGCCAGCAGGCCCAGTGGTCGCTTGTCCTACAATGAGCAGTTCTTC
>TRBV2|few|TRBJ2-5|.
CASSPSLGPIGETQYF
TGTGCCAGCAGTCCCTCTCTGGGCCCAATTGGAGAGACCCAGTACTTC
>TRBV9|.|TRBJ2-2|TRBD2
CASNRLAGEAGELFF
TGTGCCAGCAACCGACTAGCGGGAGAAGCCGGGGAGCTGTTTTTT
>TRBV5-1|few|TRBJ2-7|.
CATHPGLLSYEQYF
TGCGCCACCCATCCGGGACTCTTATCCTACGAGCAGTACTTC
>TRBV7-9|.|TRBJ1-1|TRBD1
CASSSYNRGVTEAFF
TGTGCCAGCAGCTCTTATAACAGGGGGGTCACTGAAGCTTTCTTT
>TRBV6-1|once|TRBJ2-1|.
CASSQNEQFF
TGTGCCAGCTCCCAGAATGAGCAGTTCTTC
>TRBV5-6|.|TRBJ2-7|TRBD1
CASSGDRGAYEQYF
TGTGCCAGCAGCGGGGACAGGGGGGCCTACGAGCAGTACTTC
>TRBV5-4|.|TRBJ2-7|TRBD1
CASSLSGTGITYEQYF
TGTGCCAGCAGCCTGTCCGGGACAGGGATAACCTACGAGCAGTACTTC
>TRBV7-9|few|TRBJ1-4|.
CSSSSLRGNEKLFF
TGTTCCAGCAGCTCCTTAAGGGGTAATGAAAAACTGTTTTTT
>TRBV5-4|.|TRBJ1-5|TRBD1
CASSLQGDNQPQHF
TGTGCCAGCAGCTTGCAGGGGGACAATCAGCCCCAGCATTTT
>TRBV7-2|.|TRBJ1-1|TRBD1
CASSLVNRGTEAFF
TGTGCCAGCAGCTTAGTTAACAGGGGAACTGAAGCTTTCTTT
>TRBV6-5|.|TRBJ2-1|.
CASSRLVVNEQFF
TGTGCCAGCAGTCGACTAGTAGTCAATGAGCAGTTCTTC
>TRBV7-9|once|TRBJ1-2|.
CASSLSWARDNYGYTF
TGTGCCAGCAGCTTATCCTGGGCCAGGGATAACTATGGCTACACCTTC
>TRBV6-1|once|TRBJ2-7|TRBD2
CASRRGVSSYEQYF
TGTGCCAGCAGACGGGGGGTTTCGTCCTACGAGCAGTACTTC
>TRBV7-9|.|TRBJ2-7|.
CASSLRGYEQYF
TGTGCCAGCAGCTTACGAGGCTACGAGCAGTACTTC
>TRBV30|.|TRBJ2-1|.
CAWSVLSLRDNEQFF
TGTGCCTGGAGTGTATTATCTCTTCGGGACAATGAGCAGTTCTTC
>TRBV6-5|once|TRBJ2-5|TRBD2
CASQAGGAGETQYF
TGTGCCAGCCAAGCGGGAGGAGCTGGGGAGACCCAGTACTTC
>TRBV27|.|TRBJ1-2|.
CASSLLSGSGYGYTF
TGTGCCAGCAGTTTATTATCAGGGTCTGGCTATGGCTACACCTTC
>TRBV7-9|.|TRBJ2-5|.
CASSWVRGSPQVETQYF
TGTGCCAGCAGCTGGGTGAGAGGGAGCCCACAAGTCGAGACCCAGTACTTC
>TRBV2|.|TRBJ1-2|TRBD1
CASSVDRVVGGYTF
TGTGCCAGCAGTGTAGACAGGGTCGTAGGTGGCTACACCTTC
>TRBV11-2|few|TRBJ2-7|TRBD1
CASSPYVTGAEQYF
TGTGCCAGCAGCCCATATGTCACAGGGGCCGAGCAGTACTTC
>TRBV9|.|TRBJ1-2|.
CASSVGPPGVRWGYTF
TGTGCCAGCAGCGTAGGTCCCCCCGGGGTCCGCTGGGGCTACACCTTC
>TRBV18|.|TRBJ2-5|.
CASSLRGYQETQYF
TGTGCCAGCTCACTTAGGGGGTACCAAGAGACCCAGTACTTC
>TRBV9|.|TRBJ2-7|TRBD2
CASSVDPSGRRGYEQYF
TGTGCCAGCAGCGTAGATCCTAGCGGGAGGAGAGGCTACGAGCAGTACTTC
>TRBV5-1|.|TRBJ2-1|.
CASRPGLPSEGEQFF
TGCGCCAGCAGACCGGGACTTCCCAGTGAGGGTGAGCAGTTCTTC
>TRBV30|.|TRBJ2-1|TRBD2
CAWAEAGPSYNEQFF
TGTGCCTGGGCGGAAGCGGGACCCTCCTACAATGAGCAGTTCTTC
>TRBV7-9|.|TRBJ1-3|.
CASSLDQGFSGNTIYF
TGTGCCAGCAGCTTAGACCAGGGTTTCTCTGGAAACACCATATATTTT
>TRBV7-9|.|TRBJ1-5|.
CASSVDSDQPQHF
TGTGCCAGCAGCGTCGACAGCGATCAGCCCCAGCATTTT
>TRBV18|.|TRBJ1-2|TRBD1
CASSPGQGHYGYTF
TGTGCCAGCTCTCCGGGACAGGGCCACTATGGCTACACCTTC
>TRBV11-3|.|TRBJ1-1|TRBD1
CASSSGQPPNTEAFF
TGTGCCAGCAGCTCGGGACAGCCACCGAACACTGAAGCTTTCTTT
>TRBV18|.|TRBJ1-2|TRBD1
CASSPRDSGYTF
TGTGCCAGCTCACCCCGGGACAGCGGCTACACCTTC
>TRBV6-5|once|TRBJ1-2|.
CASSSHTPQGEGYTF
TGTGCCAGCAGTTCCCATACCCCACAGGGCGAGGGCTACACCTTC
>TRBV27|.|TRBJ2-1|.
CASSQRENYNEQFF
TGTGCCAGCAGTCAGAGGGAGAACTACAATGAGCAGTTCTTC
>TRBV9|few|TRBJ2-1|TRBD2
CASSVERGLAGDNEQFF
TGTGCCAGCAGCGTAGAGAGGGGACTAGCGGGGGACAATGAGCAGTTCTTC
>TRBV27|.|TRBJ1-4|TRBD1
CASTGQGTNEKLFF
TGTGCCAGCACCGGACAGGGTACTAATGAAAAACTGTTTTTT
>TRBV29-1|few|TRBJ1-2|TRBD1
CSVVGQGSYGYTF
TGCAGCGTTGTTGGACAGGGGAGCTATGGCTACACCTTC
>TRBV7-9|.|TRBJ2-3|.
CASSSRGRLATADTQYF
TGTGCCAGCAGCTCCAGGGGGAGACTAGCGACTGCAGATACGCAGTATTTT
>TRBV15|.|TRBJ2-5|.
CATSAGNSGGEETQYF
TGTGCCACCAGCGCCGGGAATAGCGGCGGGGAGGAGACCCAGTACTTC
>TRBV21-1|.|TRBJ2-1|.
CASSKLALSYNEQFF
TGTGCCAGCAGCAAACTAGCGCTATCCTACAATGAGCAGTTCTTC
>TRBV6-1|.|TRBJ1-1|TRBD1
CASSADRETEAFF
TGTGCCAGCAGTGCCGACAGGGAGACTGAAGCTTTCTTT
>TRBV27|.|TRBJ2-7|.
CASMSGYAYEQYF
TGTGCCAGCATGTCAGGGTACGCCTACGAGCAGTACTTC
>TRBV2|.|TRBJ2-1|TRBD2
CASWGLAGSNEQFF
TGTGCCAGCTGGGGACTAGCGGGCTCTAATGAGCAGTTCTTC
>TRBV28|once|TRBJ2-7|TRBD1
CASSPYQDRSYEQYF
TGTGCCAGCAGCCCTTATCAGGACAGGTCCTACGAGCAGTACTTC
>TRBV20-1|.|TRBJ2-2|.
CSATGAGELFF
TGCAGTGCCACGGGGGCCGGGGAGCTGTTTTTT
>TRBV29-1|.|TRBJ2-1|.
CSVVGAGEAGEQFF
TGCAGCGTTGTGGGGGCGGGAGAGGCGGGCGAGCAGTTCTTC
>TRBV7-9|.|TRBJ1-1|.
CATLQAILNTEAFF
TGTGCCACTCTTCAAGCAATTCTGAACACTGAAGCTTTCTTT
>TRBV5-4|.|TRBJ1-2|.
CASSFREFDYGYTF
TGTGCCAGCAGCTTTCGGGAGTTTGACTATGGCTACACCTTC
>TRBV11-3|.|TRBJ1-1|.
CASRPSSGDTEAFF
TGTGCCAGTAGACCATCAAGCGGGGACACTGAAGCTTTCTTT
>TRBV7-9|.|TRBJ2-5|.
CASSLASDQETQYF
TGTGCCAGCAGCCTAGCTTCGGACCAAGAGACCCAGTACTTC